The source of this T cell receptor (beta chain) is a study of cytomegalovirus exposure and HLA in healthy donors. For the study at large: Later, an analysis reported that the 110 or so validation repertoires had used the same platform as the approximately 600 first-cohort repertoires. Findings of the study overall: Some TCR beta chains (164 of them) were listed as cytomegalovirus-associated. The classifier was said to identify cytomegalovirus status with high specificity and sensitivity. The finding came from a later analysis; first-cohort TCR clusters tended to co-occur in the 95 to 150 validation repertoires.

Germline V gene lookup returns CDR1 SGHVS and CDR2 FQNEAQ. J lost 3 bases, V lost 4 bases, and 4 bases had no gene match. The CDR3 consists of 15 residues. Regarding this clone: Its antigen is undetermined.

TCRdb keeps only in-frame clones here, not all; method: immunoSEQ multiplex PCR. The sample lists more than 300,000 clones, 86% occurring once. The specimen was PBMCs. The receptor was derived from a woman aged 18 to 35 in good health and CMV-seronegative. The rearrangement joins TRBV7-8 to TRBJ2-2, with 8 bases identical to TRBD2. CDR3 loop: CASSSRTSYTGELFF. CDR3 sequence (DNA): TGTGCCAGCAGCTCCCGGACTAGCTACACCGGGGAGCTGTTTTTT. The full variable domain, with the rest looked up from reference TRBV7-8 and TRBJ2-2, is GAGVSQSPRYKVAKRGQDVALRCDPISGHVSLFWYQQALGQGPEFLTYFQNEAQLDKSGLPSDRFFAERPEGSVSTLKIQRTQQEDSAVYLCASSSRTSYTGELFFGEGSRLTVL.